This TCR beta chain was sequenced in a study of OX40 agonist ivuxolimab in advanced cancers. Across the whole study: Patients treated during dose escalation were battling hepatocellular carcinoma, melanoma, renal cell or head and neck cancer.

On this clone: Its antigen remains unidentified.

From germline, CDR1 is SEHNR and CDR2 FQNEAQ (reference sequence). Trimming cost V 5 bases and J 2 bases; bases outside gene matches: 4. This CDR3 comprises 16 residues. Notes on the study in general: Patients with a partial response at 0.1-3.0 mg/kg had among the lowest clonal expansion. Still undetermined is the antigen specificity of the expanded peripheral T cells. More expanded clones were found, on average, in CD8+ than in CD4+ T cells.

Profiled with immunoSEQ multiplex PCR; TCRdb holds only in-frame clones, not every one. The sample records approximately 58,000 clones, approximately 90% being singletons. The chain joins TRBV7-9 to TRBJ2-3; TRBD2 matches 13 bases. This clonotype originated in an adult with an advanced solid tumor such as melanoma, head and neck, liver or kidney cancer. Sequenced material: CD4+ or CD8+ T cells sorted from blood, taken in a trial of the OX40 agonist ivuxolimab. CDR3 DNA sequence: TGTGCCAGCAGCGCGGGGACTAGCGGGGCCACAGATACGCAGTATTTT. Amino acid sequence: CASSAGTSGATDTQYF.